This entry lists 11 T cell receptor beta chains sequenced from one sample in a study of T cell responses to AZD1222 COVID-19 vaccine (dated by TCRdb to about 2021). Explained via the paper, the time point label denotes: about 28 days (+/-7) after the second vaccine dose. The library was produced with the immunoSEQ multiplex PCR assay. As stored in TCRdb, this immuneACCESS dataset retains in-frame rearrangements with V and J assigned. A fraction of the clones does not appear; measured against another copy, unresolved V genes explain less than half of the discrepancy, and the remainder lacks a known reason. Counted in this sample were fewer than 150,000 clones; approximately 91% of them appeared once. Jointly, the top ten make up approximately 6% of the sample. Sequenced here: peripheral blood, sampled 28 days after the second AZD1222 dose. Source of these receptors: an adult who received the AZD1222 COVID-19 vaccine.

This rearrangement joins TRBV27 to TRBJ2-1, with a possible D match to TRBD2 (6 bases). V was trimmed by 8 bases and J by 4 bases, leaving 9 bases between them. The CDR3 is made up of 12 amino acids. Germline V gives CDR1 MNHEY, CDR2 SMNVEV (reference sequence). In DNA form, the CDR3 reads TGTGCCAGCCGGGAGATTTACAATGAGCAGTTCTTC. This codes for CASREIYNEQFF.

This CDR3 reads CASSFPESSGNTIYF. The CDR3 DNA is TGTGCCAGCAGCTTTCCAGAGAGCTCTGGAAACACCATATATTTT. J is TRBJ1-3 and V is TRBV11-2; no firm D call. This CDR3 has 15 amino acids. V was cut by 3 bases and J by 0 bases, with 9 bases left in between. Germline values: CDR1 SGHAT, CDR2 FQNNGV.

A remark on this clone: The same CDR3 is also encoded by other DNA sequences in this sample. The chain couples TRBV6-5 to TRBJ1-2, with 8 bases matching TRBD1. The ends lost 0 bases at V and 4 bases at J; junction bases unmatched: 7. The length of the CDR3 is 16 residues. The germline V gene encodes CDR1 MNHEY and CDR2 SVGAGI. CDR3 residues: CASSYSRTGGSYGYTF. CDR3 DNA sequence: TGTGCCAGCAGTTACTCGAGAACAGGGGGAAGCTATGGCTACACCTTC.

This chain uses TRBV2 with TRBJ1-6; 7 nucleotides align to TRBD1. The CDR3 has 16 residues. V lost 7 bases and J lost 9; bases outside the gene matches: 15. The germline V gene encodes CDR1 SNHLY and CDR2 FYNNEI. This CDR3 is CASTKAGAGGISPLHF. Here the CDR3 DNA reads TGTGCCAGCACCAAAGCCGGGGCAGGGGGAATTTCACCCCTCCACTTT.

The J gene is TRBJ1-2, the V gene TRBV15, with 7 bases lining up with TRBD1. This CDR3 region has 15 residues. Germline-derived CDR1 and CDR2 are LNHNV and YYDKDF (reference sequence). V shed 5 bases, J shed 2 bases, and the junction held 8 bases outside the gene matches. The CDR3 nucleotides read TGTGCCACCAGCGCCACGAAACAGGGGAACTATGGCTACACCTTC. Amino acid sequence: CATSATKQGNYGYTF.

This clone appeared a single time. This chain uses TRBV19 with TRBJ1-2; D possibly corresponds to TRBD1 (6 bases). The germline CDR1 and CDR2 sequences are LNHDA and SQIVND (reference sequence). V lost 4 bases, J lost 6 bases, and 9 bases lay in between. The CDR3 has 12 amino acids. DNA of the CDR3: TGTGCCAGTAGTAAACAGGGAAATGGCTACACCTTC. Encoded protein: CASSKQGNGYTF.

This clone turned up a few times. The chain recombines TRBV6-4 with TRBJ2-1; 8 bases agree with TRBD2. Trimming at V came to 0 bases and at J to 3 bases, leaving 4 bases not matched to a gene. CDR3 length: 16 residues. Germline loops: CDR1 MRHNA, CDR2 SNTAGT. DNA of the CDR3: TGTGCCAGCAGTGACTCTAGCGGGGAGGGCTACAATGAGCAGTTCTTC. Protein sequence: CASSDSSGEGYNEQFF.

CDR3 sequence: CASSQDAGDYSPLHF. DNA of the CDR3: TGTGCCAGCAGCCAAGACGCAGGGGATTATTCACCCCTCCACTTT. The chain is built from TRBV14 and TRBJ1-6; D might be TRBD1 (6 bases). V was trimmed by 0 bases and J by 8 bases, leaving 11 bases between them. Per the germline V gene, CDR1 is SGHDN and CDR2 is FVKESK. This CDR3 contains 15 residues.

CDR3 residues: CASSPGLAGGPYNEQFF. In DNA, the CDR3 is TGTGCCAGCAGCCCCGGACTAGCGGGAGGGCCTTACAATGAGCAGTTCTTC. The chain links TRBV3-1 (or the pseudogene TRBV3-2) to TRBJ2-1; 15 nucleotides line up with TRBD2. Germline V gene sequence: CDR1 LGHDT, CDR2 YNNKEL (reference sequence). The CDR3 extends over 17 amino acids. V was clipped by 4 bases and J by 4 bases; unmatched bases: 5.

This clone showed up just once. V is TRBV5-5 and J is TRBJ2-4; the D gene could be TRBD1 or TRBD2 (5 bases each). The CDR3 consists of 14 residues. V was trimmed by 3 bases and J by 3 bases, leaving 10 bases between them. Germline assignment: CDR1 SGHKS and CDR2 YYEKEE (reference sequence). CDR3 sequence (DNA): TGTGCCAGCAGCTCCGGGACGGTCAAAAACATTCAGTACTTC. Protein sequence: CASSSGTVKNIQYF.

V is TRBV9 and J is TRBJ2-7, with 7 bases aligning to TRBD1. With V trimmed by 3 bases and J by 3 bases, 6 bases remained unmatched. Germline-derived CDR1 and CDR2 are SGDLS and YYNGEE. This CDR3 has 14 amino acids. CDR3 coding DNA: TGTGCCAGCAGCGCCCAGGGGGTCGGCTACGAGCAGTACTTC. It is translated as CASSAQGVGYEQYF.